This TCR beta chain stems from a study of CD8 T cells in ankylosing spondylitis. Broader study findings: Clones linked with disease were CD8+ and fairly uncommon in the peripheral blood. What seemed typical of ankylosing spondylitis blood was a TCR beta motif built from about eight highly homologous variants.

The V end was cut by 1 base, the J end by 8 bases, with 6 bases between. This CDR3 comprises 12 residues. Germline CDR1 MGHDK, CDR2 SYGVNS. This clonotype showed up just a few times. No antigen is known for it. As the method for making TCR beta libraries, quantitative 5'-RACE with molecular barcodes was used. One entry per CDR3 protein results from TCRdb running MiXCR on the 5' RACE reads. Of roughly 150,000 distinct CDR3 sequences listed, 9.8% are singletons. Input material: blood, either unsorted or a sorted T cell fraction (not recorded which). The genes are TRBV25-1 and TRBJ2-1; no definite D call. This receptor was taken from a female donor with ankylosing spondylitis or in good health (not recorded which). CDR3 sequence reads: CASSESWYEQFF. In DNA form, the CDR3 reads TGTGCCAGCAGTGAATCCTGGTATGAGCAGTTCTTC. The variable domain in full, with the rest retrieved from reference TRBV25-1 and TRBJ2-1, is EADIYQTPRYLVIGTGKKITLECSQTMGHDKMYWYQQDPGMELHLIHYSYGVNSTEKGDLSSESTVSRIRTEHFPLTLESARPSHTSQYLCASSESWYEQFFGPGTRLTVL.